The T cell receptor (beta chain) described here comes from a study of beta chain features in type 1 diabetes. Whole-study findings and limits: Shorter TCRB CDR3s, moderately but significantly so, were found in Type 1 diabetes patients in all four CD4+ subsets. Among patients, naive, central memory and Treg TCRB repertoires appeared more similar than among healthy donors. Short templates might get an advantage during PCR, and this would be equal in patients and controls.

V shed 3 bases, J shed 7 bases, and the junction held 4 bases outside the gene matches. CDR3 length equals 13 residues. The V gene's germline CDR1 is GTSNPN and CDR2 SVGIG (reference sequence). Expressed TCRB transcripts were sequenced after all isolated RNA was converted to cDNA. Here immunoSEQ multiplex PCR was the method, and the copy in TCRdb shows in-frame clones only, minus some. Here the sample spans 140,000 to 150,000 clones, about 9.4% being singletons. A remark on this clone: Its antigen is undetermined.

This receptor was identified in a man aged 18 to 30 in good health. The chain links TRBV30 to TRBJ1-5, with TRBD1 matching over 9 bases. The material sequenced was naive CD4+ T cells from blood. The CDR3 DNA is TGTGCCTGGAGCCGGACAGGGGAACAGCCCCAGCATTTT. Residues: CAWSRTGEQPQHF.